This T cell receptor beta chain was identified during a study of vaccination effects on CD4 cells after COVID-19. Study summary: Sampling occurred a median 72 days post second dose, range 14 to 241. Study-wide points: There was only 1 of 255 vaccine-induced clones in healthy vaccinees that cross-reacted with common cold coronaviruses.

Sequenced by immunoSEQ multiplex PCR; TCRdb stores in-frame clones only, minus some. Of roughly 70,000 clones in the sample, roughly 79% are singletons; the top ten hold 0.95%. The CDR3 is made up of 14 amino acids. The ends were cut back, 5 bases at V and 6 bases at J, with 13 bases in the middle. CDR1 is LGHNT, CDR2 FRNRAP, per germline. This clone was detected only a few times. Its specificity is unknown. The ViraFEST assay expanded antigen-specific CD4+ T cells with viral peptide pools before sequencing. Upon completion of more than eight days in culture, CD4+ T cells were isolated. Participants were given two doses of BNT162b2 or mRNA-1273 vaccine. Every well got around 2 million PBMC, which were grown with around 11 IU/ml IL-2 and 8.5 to 10 ug/ml peptides. Fresh IL-2-containing medium replaced half the medium on days 3 and 7.

The rearrangement joins TRBV12-5 to TRBJ1-4; D not certain. The source is a human donor who received a COVID-19 vaccine. Sequencing used CD4+ T cells from PBMCs cultured with HCoV-OC43 spike peptides, obtained after COVID-19 vaccination. Subset noted: HCoV-OC43 spike overlapping peptide pool stimulation. The CDR3 sequence is CASGPGSMHEKLFF. The CDR3 DNA reads as TGTGCTAGTGGTCCTGGGAGCATGCATGAAAAACTGTTTTTT.